This T cell receptor beta chain was sequenced for a study of vaccination and CD4 T cells after COVID-19. Overall study context: Convalescent donors: six male, four female; seven Caucasian, two Asian, one multiracial, two Hispanic.

Notes on this clonotype: Its matching antigen is unknown.

Once obtained from cultured CD4+ T cells, the DNA was sequenced using the Oncomine TCR Beta short-read assay. TCRdb re-called the PCR reads through MiXCR, storing one row per CDR3 protein. The table has thousands of distinct CDR3 sequences, roughly 49% seen once. The CDR3 has 14 amino acids. V lost 11 bases to trimming and J lost 2 bases, with 18 bases between them. Treatment given: roughly 10-day PBMC culture with coronavirus spike peptide pools or control peptides (ViraFEST assay). Harvesting of the unexposed donor's CD4+ T cells predated the COVID-19 pandemic (2011-2018). The TCR comes from a human donor in good health. V is TRBV12-3 or TRBV12-4 and J is TRBJ1-2, with a possible D match to TRBD1 (6 bases). The sample consisted of CD4+ T cells from blood, cultured in vitro. In DNA, the CDR3 is TGTGCCGCGGGGGGCGGGGAGCAGAACTATGGCTACACCTTC. Its protein product is CAAGGGEQNYGYTF.